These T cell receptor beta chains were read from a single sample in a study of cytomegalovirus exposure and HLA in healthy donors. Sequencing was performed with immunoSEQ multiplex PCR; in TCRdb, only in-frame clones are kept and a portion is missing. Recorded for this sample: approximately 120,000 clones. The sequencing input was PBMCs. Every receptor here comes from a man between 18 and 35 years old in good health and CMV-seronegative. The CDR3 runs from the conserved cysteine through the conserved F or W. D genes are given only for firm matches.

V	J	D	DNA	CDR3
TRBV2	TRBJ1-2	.	TGTGCCAGCAGTGAAGGGAAGGGGGATCGGTATGGCTACACCTTC	CASSEGKGDRYGYTF
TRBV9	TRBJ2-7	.	TGTGCCAGCAGCGTAGCTTCCCGGGACTACGAGCAGTACTTC	CASSVASRDYEQYF
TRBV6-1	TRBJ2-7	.	TGTGCCAGCAGTGAAGTGGTCCCAGTCTACGAGCAGTACTTC	CASSEVVPVYEQYF
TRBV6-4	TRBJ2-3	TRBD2	TGTGCCAGCAGTGACTCGGCAACTAGCGACACAGATACGCAGTATTTT	CASSDSATSDTDTQYF
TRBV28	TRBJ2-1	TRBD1	TGTGCCAGCAGTAAGACCGGGACAGGGGATTTTGGTGAGCAGTTCTTC	CASSKTGTGDFGEQFF
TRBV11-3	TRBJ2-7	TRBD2	TGTGCCAGCAGCCCGGGGGGGGACGAGCAGTACTTC	CASSPGGDEQYF
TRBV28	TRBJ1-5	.	TGTGCCAGCAGTTCCAATCAGGACTCTTGGCATTTT	CASSSNQDSWHF
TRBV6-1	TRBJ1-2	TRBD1	TGTGCCAGCAGTGAACCCGGACAGGGGAACTATGGCTACACCTTC	CASSEPGQGNYGYTF
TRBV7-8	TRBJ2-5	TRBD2	TGTGCCAGCAGCTTAAGCGGGAGCGGCCAAGAGACCCAGTACTTC	CASSLSGSGQETQYF
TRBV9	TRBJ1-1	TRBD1	TGTGCCAGCAGCGCATGGACAGGGGCCGCCGCTGAAGCTTTCTTT	CASSAWTGAAAEAFF
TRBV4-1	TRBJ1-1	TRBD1	TGCGCCAGCAGCCAAGGATCCGGGACAGGGGGGACTGAAGCTTTCTTT	CASSQGSGTGGTEAFF
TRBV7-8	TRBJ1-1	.	TGTGCCAGCAGCTTAGCGATAGGGGTAACTGAAGCTTTCTTT	CASSLAIGVTEAFF
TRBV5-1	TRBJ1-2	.	TGCGCCAGCAGCCCCTTGGCCAGGACAGCGGATCTCAACTATGGCTACACCTTC	CASSPLARTADLNYGYTF
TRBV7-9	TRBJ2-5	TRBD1	TGTGCCAGCAGCTCGGACAGGGGGCCTGAGACCCAGTACTTC	CASSSDRGPETQYF
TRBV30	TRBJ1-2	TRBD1	TGTGCCTGGAGTGTACAACAGGGGTACTATGGCTACACCTTC	CAWSVQQGYYGYTF
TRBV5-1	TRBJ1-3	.	TGCGCCAGCAGCCCAGCGGGGTGGAGGGGAAACACCATATATTTT	CASSPAGWRGNTIYF
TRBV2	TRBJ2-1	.	TGTGCCAGCAGTGATCAGGAATACAATGAGCAGTTCTTC	CASSDQEYNEQFF
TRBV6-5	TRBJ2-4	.	TGTGCCAGCAGTTACTCATCCCTAGCCAAAAACATTCAGTACTTC	CASSYSSLAKNIQYF
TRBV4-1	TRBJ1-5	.	TGCGCCAGCAGCCAAAACAGGGATAGCAATCAGCCCCAGCATTTT	CASSQNRDSNQPQHF
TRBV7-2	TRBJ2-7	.	TGTGCCAGCAGCTTAGGGCCCGGGAGCTTATACGAGCAGTACTTC	CASSLGPGSLYEQYF
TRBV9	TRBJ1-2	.	TGTGCCAGCAGCGAGGGAGACTATGGCTACACCTTC	CASSEGDYGYTF
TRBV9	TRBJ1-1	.	TGTGCCAGCAGCGTAGCAGCGGGGATGAACACTGAAGCTTTCTTT	CASSVAAGMNTEAFF
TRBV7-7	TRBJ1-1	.	TGTGCTAGCAGCCGTGGGCTCAACACTGAAGCTTTCTTT	CASSRGLNTEAFF
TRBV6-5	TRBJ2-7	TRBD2	TGTGCCAGCCGCCGGGGACTAGACTACGAGCAGTACTTC	CASRRGLDYEQYF
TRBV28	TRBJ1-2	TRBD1	TGTGCCAGCAGGGGACAGGGAGCTGAAGATGGCTACACCTTC	CASRGQGAEDGYTF
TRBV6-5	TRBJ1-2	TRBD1	TGTGCCAGCAGTTTCAGGACAGGGTCGGGCTACACCTTC	CASSFRTGSGYTF
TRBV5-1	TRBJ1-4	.	TGCGCCAGCAGCTTGGCCGCGGGGGGCCCCCGTGAAAAACTGTTTTTT	CASSLAAGGPREKLFF
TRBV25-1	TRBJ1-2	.	TGTGCCAGCAGTGAACCAGCGAGAGATGGCTACACCTTC	CASSEPARDGYTF
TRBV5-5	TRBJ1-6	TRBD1	TGTGCCAGCAGCCTCACAGGGGAGAATTCACCCCTCCACTTT	CASSLTGENSPLHF
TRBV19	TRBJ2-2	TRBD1	TGTGCCAGTAATACAGGGGTATTTACCGGGGAGCTGTTTTTT	CASNTGVFTGELFF
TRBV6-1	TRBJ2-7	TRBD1	TGTGCCAGCAGTACCGGGACAGGGGGTTTCGGGCAGTACTTC	CASSTGTGGFGQYF
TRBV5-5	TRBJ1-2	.	TGTGCCAGCACCCCCGAGGACAGTCCCTATGGCTACACCTTC	CASTPEDSPYGYTF
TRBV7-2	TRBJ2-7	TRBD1	TGTGCCAGCAGCTTAGATGGGACAGGGCCCGTAGAGCAGTACTTC	CASSLDGTGPVEQYF
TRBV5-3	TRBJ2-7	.	TGTGCCAGAAGCTTAACGACACGCTCCTACGAGCAGTACTTC	CARSLTTRSYEQYF
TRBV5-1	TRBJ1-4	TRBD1	TGCGCCAGCAGCTTTCAGGGGACAGGGGAAAAACTGTTTTTT	CASSFQGTGEKLFF
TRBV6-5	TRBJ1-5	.	TGTGCCAGCAGGAGGGTCGGCAATCAGCCCCAGCATTTT	CASRRVGNQPQHF
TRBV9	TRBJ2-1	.	TGTGCCAGCAGCGTAAGTTCCGTGTGGGCCGGGGAGTTCTTC	CASSVSSVWAGEFF
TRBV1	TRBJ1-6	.	TGCACCAGCAGCATACCACGGACAGCTAATAATTCACCCCTCCACTTT	CTSSIPRTANNSPLHF
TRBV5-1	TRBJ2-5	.	TGCGCCAGCAGCTTCTCGATGGGGGGAGAGACCCAGTACTTC	CASSFSMGGETQYF
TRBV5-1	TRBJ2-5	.	TGCGCCAGCAGCTTAACCCTAACCCAGTACTTC	CASSLTLTQYF
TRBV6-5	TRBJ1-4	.	TGTGCCAGCAGTTACTCAGGGGTTGGCGGTAATGAAAAACTGTTTTTT	CASSYSGVGGNEKLFF
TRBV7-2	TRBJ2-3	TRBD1	TGTGCCAGCAGCTTAGGGACAGGGGTGACAGATACGCAGTATTTT	CASSLGTGVTDTQYF
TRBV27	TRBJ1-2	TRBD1	TGTGCCAGCAGTTTCGGGACAGACCCCACGGGCTACACCTTC	CASSFGTDPTGYTF
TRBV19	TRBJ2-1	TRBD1	TGTGCCAGTAGTCCTTTGACAGGGGGCTCCTACAATGAGCAGTTCTTC	CASSPLTGGSYNEQFF
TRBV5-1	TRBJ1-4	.	TGCGCCAGCAGACCGGGTCTCATTGCAACTAATGAAAAACTGTTTTTT	CASRPGLIATNEKLFF
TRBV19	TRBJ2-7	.	TGTGCCAGTTCCTTGAGGGCGGAGACCTACGAGCAGTACTTC	CASSLRAETYEQYF
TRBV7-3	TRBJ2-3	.	TGTGCCAGCAGCCTGATCTATGCCGATACGCAGTATTTT	CASSLIYADTQYF
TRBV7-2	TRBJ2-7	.	TGTGCCAGCAGCTTAGTAGAAGAACCCGGAGTCTACGAGCAGTACTTC	CASSLVEEPGVYEQYF
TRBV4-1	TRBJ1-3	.	TGCGCCAGCAGGCGGGCCGGTGGAAACACCATATATTTT	CASRRAGGNTIYF
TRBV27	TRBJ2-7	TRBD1	TGTGCCAGCAGTAGAGGACAGGGCTACGAGCAGTACTTC	CASSRGQGYEQYF
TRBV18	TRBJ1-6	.	TGTGCCAGCTCCGAAATGCGCGGGCGGGATTCACCCCTCCACTTT	CASSEMRGRDSPLHF
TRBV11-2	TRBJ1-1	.	TGTGCCAGCAGCTTAGCCCTGGGACAGAACACTGAAGCTTTCTTT	CASSLALGQNTEAFF
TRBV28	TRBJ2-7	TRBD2	TGTGCCAGCAGTTTCCCTATAGCGGGAGGCCCCTACGAGCAGTACTTC	CASSFPIAGGPYEQYF
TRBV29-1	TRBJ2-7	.	TGCAGCGTTGAACGATCGGGGGAGCAGTACTTC	CSVERSGEQYF
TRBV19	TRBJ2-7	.	TGTGCCAGTAGTATGGTCAGGGACTACGAGCAGTACTTC	CASSMVRDYEQYF
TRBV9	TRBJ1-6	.	TGTGCCAGCTCGGTAGGGAGTTCACCCCTCCACTTT	CASSVGSSPLHF
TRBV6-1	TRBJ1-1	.	TGTGCCAGCAGTTCTTTTGGCAGGGAGGGCACTGAAGCTTTCTTT	CASSSFGREGTEAFF
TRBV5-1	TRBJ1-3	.	TGCGCCAGCAGCCCCCAACCCGGGAGGGAAAACACCATATATTTT	CASSPQPGRENTIYF
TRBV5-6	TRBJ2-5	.	TGTGCCAGCAGCTCGAAGTTACAGCCGGAGGTGGAGACCCAGTACTTC	CASSSKLQPEVETQYF